This T cell receptor beta chain stems from a study of cytomegalovirus exposure and HLA in healthy donors. The donors were in the approximately 130-subject validation cohort; that cohort was separate from the roughly 700-subject first cohort. The CDR3 totals 19 residues. Germline CDR1 SGHRS, CDR2 YFSETQ. Unmatched junction bases numbered 10, after V lost 0 bases and J lost 2 bases. This clone was picked up one time. Antigen specificity is unknown. The repertoire was sequenced with immunoSEQ multiplex PCR; TCRdb's copy has only in-frame clones and lacks some. The sample has around 230,000 clones; about 86% are singletons. Findings of the study overall: It was reported that the classifier diagnosed cytomegalovirus status with high specificity and sensitivity in both the original and validation cohorts. A few CMV-associated chains proved CMV antigen-specific in vitro.

The sample was PBMCs. This receptor was identified in a woman aged 25 to 45 in good health and CMV-seropositive. The rearrangement links TRBV5-1 to TRBJ2-3, with TRBD2 matching over 12 bases. CDR3 coding DNA: TGCGCCAGCAGCTTGGTATCCCTAGCGGGAGGGCTAAACACAGATACGCAGTATTTT. Translation: CASSLVSLAGGLNTDTQYF. The variable domain in full, with the rest retrieved from reference TRBV5-1 and TRBJ2-3, is KAGVTQTPRYLIKTRGQQVTLSCSPISGHRSVSWYQQTPGQGLQFLFEYFSETQRNKGNFPGRFSGRQFSNSRSEMNVSTLELGDSALYLCASSLVSLAGGLNTDTQYFGPGTRLTVL.